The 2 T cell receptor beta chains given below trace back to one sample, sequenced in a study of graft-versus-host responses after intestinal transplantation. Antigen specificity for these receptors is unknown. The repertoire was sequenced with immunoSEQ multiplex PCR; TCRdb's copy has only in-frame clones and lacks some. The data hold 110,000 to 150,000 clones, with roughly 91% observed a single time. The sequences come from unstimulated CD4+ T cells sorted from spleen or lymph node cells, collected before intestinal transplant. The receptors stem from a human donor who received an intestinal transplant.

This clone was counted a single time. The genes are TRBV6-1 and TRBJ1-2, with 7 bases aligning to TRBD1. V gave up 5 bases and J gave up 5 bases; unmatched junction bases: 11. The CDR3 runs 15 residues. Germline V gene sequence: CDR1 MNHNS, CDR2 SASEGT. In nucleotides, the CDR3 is TGTGCCAGCAGTCCTCTGGACAGGAACTCTTATGGCTACACCTTC. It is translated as CASSPLDRNSYGYTF.

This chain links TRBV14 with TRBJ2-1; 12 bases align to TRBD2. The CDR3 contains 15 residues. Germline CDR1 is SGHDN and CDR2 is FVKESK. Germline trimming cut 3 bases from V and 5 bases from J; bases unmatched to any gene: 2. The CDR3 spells CASSQTSGSDNEQFF. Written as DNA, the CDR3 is TGTGCCAGCAGCCAGACTAGCGGGAGCGACAATGAGCAGTTCTTC.